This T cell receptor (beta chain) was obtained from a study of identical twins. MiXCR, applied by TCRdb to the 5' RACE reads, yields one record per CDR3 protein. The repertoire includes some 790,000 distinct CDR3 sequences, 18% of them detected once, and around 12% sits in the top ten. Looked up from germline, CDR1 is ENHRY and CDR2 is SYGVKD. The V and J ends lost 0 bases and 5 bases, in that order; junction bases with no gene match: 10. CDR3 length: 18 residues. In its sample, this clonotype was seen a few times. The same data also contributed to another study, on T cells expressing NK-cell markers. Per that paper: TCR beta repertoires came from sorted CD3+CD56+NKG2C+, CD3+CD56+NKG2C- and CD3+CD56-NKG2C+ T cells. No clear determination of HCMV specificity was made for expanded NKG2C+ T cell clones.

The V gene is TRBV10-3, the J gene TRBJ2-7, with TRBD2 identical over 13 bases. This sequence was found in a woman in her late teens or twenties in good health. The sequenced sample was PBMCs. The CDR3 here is CAISESNPWTSGSHEQYF. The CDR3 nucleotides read TGTGCCATCAGTGAGTCGAATCCTTGGACTAGCGGGAGTCACGAGCAGTACTTC.